These 14 T cell receptor beta chains came from one sample sequenced in a study of T cell responses to AZD1222 COVID-19 vaccine. The assay was immunoSEQ multiplex PCR, and TCRdb's table has in-frame clones only and misses some. Here the sample spans fewer than 130,000 clones, about 85% being singletons. This material consisted of peripheral blood, taken on day 0 of AZD1222 vaccination. These receptors all stem from an adult in good health.

V usage is TRBV6-5 and J usage is TRBJ2-6; no definite D call. The V end lost 5 bases, the J end lost 0 bases, and 8 bases lay between the germline ends. The CDR3 totals 15 residues. The germline gives CDR1 MNHEY, CDR2 SVGAGI. The CDR3 sequence is CASSPRPSGANVLTF. For the CDR3, the DNA is TGTGCCAGCAGTCCCCGACCCTCTGGGGCCAACGTCCTGACTTTC.

The chain links TRBV28 to TRBJ1-1; maybe TRBD1 (5 bases). The ends were cut back, 2 bases at V and 7 bases at J, with 17 bases in the middle. The CDR3 has 15 amino acids. Germline V gene sequence: CDR1 MDHEN, CDR2 SYDVKM. CDR3 coding DNA: TGTGCCAGCAGTTTAAATCGGGACCTAAGAAATGAAGCTTTCTTT. It is translated as CASSLNRDLRNEAFF.

In DNA form, the CDR3 reads TGCGCCAGCAGCCGGACTAGCGGTTACAATGAGCAGTTCTTC. It encodes CASSRTSGYNEQFF. This rearrangement joins TRBV5-1 to TRBJ2-1, with 10 bases matching TRBD2. After removal of 4 bases from V and 4 bases from J, the junction contained 2 bases not matched to a gene. The germline CDR1 and CDR2 sequences are SGHRS and YFSETQ. CDR3 size: 14 residues. Full variable domain (outside the CDR3, taken from reference TRBV5-1 and TRBJ2-1): KAGVTQTPRYLIKTRGQQVTLSCSPISGHRSVSWYQQTPGQGLQFLFEYFSETQRNKGNFPGRFSGRQFSNSRSEMNVSTLELGDSALYLCASSRTSGYNEQFFGPGTRLTVL.

This clone has just one count. V is TRBV2 and J is TRBJ2-2, with a possible D match to TRBD2 (5 bases). The ends were cut back, 2 bases at V and 7 bases at J, with 14 bases in the middle. Germline lookup yields CDR1 SNHLY and CDR2 FYNNEI. The CDR3 runs to 15 residues. The DNA for the CDR3 is TGTGCCAGCAGTGAAATGGCACGACGGGGCGGGGAGCTGTTTTTT. Residues: CASSEMARRGGELFF.

There are a few counts of this clone. The V gene is TRBV28, the J gene TRBJ1-6; D ambiguous. This CDR3 has 16 amino acids. Trimming pared 5 bases from V and 4 bases from J, leaving 15 bases between. In germline, CDR1 is MDHEN, CDR2 SYDVKM. The CDR3 DNA is TGTGCCAGCAGTCGACCTCGGACGATTTATAATTCACCCCTCCACTTT. Amino acid sequence: CASSRPRTIYNSPLHF.

V gene TRBV29-1 combines with J gene TRBJ1-1; weak D call: TRBD1 (5 bases). Germline V gives CDR1 SQVTM, CDR2 ANQGSEA. Trimming shortened V by 7 bases and J by 5 bases, and 17 bases separated the two germline ends. The CDR3 has 13 residues. The CDR3 protein is CSGLQVGGTEAFF. CDR3 bases: TGCAGCGGCCTACAGGTCGGTGGGACTGAAGCTTTCTTT.

This clone appeared a few times. The gene calls are TRBV9 and TRBJ2-7, with 7 positions matching TRBD2. The CDR3 has 15 amino acids. Germline values: CDR1 SGDLS, CDR2 YYNGEE. The ends lost 0 bases at V and 2 bases at J; junction bases unmatched: 5. CDR3 bases: TGTGCCAGCAGCGTAGGAGCGGGATTTCCCTACGAGCAGTACTTC. Translated, it gives CASSVGAGFPYEQYF.

The rearrangement links TRBV5-1 to TRBJ1-1; D unresolved. V was pared by 2 bases and J by 1 base, with 6 bases between. CDR1 and CDR2 from the germline V gene are SGHRS and YFSETQ. The CDR3 length is 13 residues. CDR3 in DNA: TGCGCCAGCAGCTTATCGCCGAACACTGAAGCTTTCTTT. It codes for CASSLSPNTEAFF.

The chain has TRBV28 and TRBJ1-2; 7 bases line up with TRBD1. The V and J ends lost 5 bases and 5 bases, in that order; junction bases with no gene match: 5. The V gene's germline CDR1 is MDHEN and CDR2 SYDVKM. The CDR3 sequence is 13 residues long. Here the CDR3 reads CASSRGGMYGYTF. The DNA of the CDR3 is TGTGCCAGCAGTCGAGGGGGCATGTATGGCTACACCTTC.

This chain connects TRBV28 to TRBJ1-4; 7 bases are a match to TRBD1. The CDR3 sequence is 14 residues long. Germline V lookup: CDR1 MDHEN, CDR2 SYDVKM. After removal of 6 bases from V and 2 bases from J, the junction contained 3 bases not matched to a gene. The CDR3 bases are TGTGCCAGCAGGTCGACAGGGACTAATGAAAAACTGTTTTTT. Translation: CASRSTGTNEKLFF.

Only one count was recorded for this clone. The chain combines TRBV12-5 with TRBJ2-7; 7 bases match TRBD1. Germline V CDR1 and CDR2: LGHNT, FRNRAP. The ends lost 7 bases at V and 0 bases at J; junction bases unmatched: 6. This CDR3 is built from 14 residues. CDR3 amino acids: CASVRGRPSYEQYF. The CDR3 DNA follows: TGTGCTAGTGTTAGGGGGCGGCCCTCCTACGAGCAGTACTTC.

The gene calls are TRBV28 and TRBJ2-1, with a tentative D call TRBD2 (6 bases). The germline gives CDR1 MDHEN, CDR2 SYDVKM. The CDR3 runs to 13 residues. With 7 bases removed from V and 9 bases from J, the gap between germline ends came to 16 bases. The CDR3 spells CASTGRGTVEQFF. Written as DNA, the CDR3 is TGTGCCAGCACGGGACGGGGGACGGTTGAGCAGTTCTTC. Filled out from reference TRBV28 and TRBJ2-1, the complete variable domain reads DVKVTQSSRYLVKRTGEKVFLECVQDMDHENMFWYRQDPGLGLRLIYFSYDVKMKEKGDIPEGYSVSREKKERFSLILESASTNQTSMYLCASTGRGTVEQFFGPGTRLTVL.

This clone occurred once. The chain uses TRBV18 and TRBJ1-2; 9 bases line up with TRBD1. The CDR3 contains 16 residues. Losses at the gene ends were 5 bases for V and 3 bases for J; bases not matched to a gene: 10. Germline-derived CDR1 and CDR2 are KGHSH and LQKENI. The CDR3 region is CASSSSPGQGHYGYTF. The CDR3 nucleotides are TGTGCCAGCTCATCTTCTCCGGGACAGGGCCACTATGGCTACACCTTC.

The V call is TRBV19, the J call TRBJ1-1, with 7 bases identical to TRBD1. J lost 1 base, V lost 8 bases, and 4 bases had no gene match. Germline V gene lookup returns CDR1 LNHDA and CDR2 SQIVND (reference sequence). This CDR3 region has 13 residues. CDR3 region: CASATGSNTEAFF. The CDR3 region has the DNA TGTGCCAGTGCGACAGGGTCGAACACTGAAGCTTTCTTT.